Sequencing of this T cell receptor beta chain was carried out in a study of shared clonotypes between healthy human individuals. Trimming left V 1 base short and J 5 bases short, with 13 bases between. This CDR3 has 15 residues. The V gene's germline CDR1 is SGDLS and CDR2 YYNGEE. This clone was picked up one time. Antigen specificity is unknown. Other DNA sequences from this sample encode an identical CDR3 as well. Only in-frame clones appear in the TCRdb table, and some are missing; sequencing was by immunoSEQ multiplex PCR. The sample consists of around 2.5 million clones, 80% to 95% of them appearing once. Points from the study as a whole: The study sampled only blood, and tissue repertoires likely differ.

The specimen sequenced was naive CD4+ T cells from PBMCs. Described subset: CD45RA+ positively selected. This rearrangement joins TRBV9 to TRBJ2-1; a weak D match, TRBD1 (6 bases). The sequence was obtained from a man between 18 and 29 years old in good health. Some clones in this sample may be carry-over from other donors' samples. CDR3 sequence (DNA): TGTGCCAGCAGCGTATTAACAGGGAGTCACAATGAGCAGTTCTTC. This sequence encodes CASSVLTGSHNEQFF.